This TCR beta chain appears in the sequencing data of a study of T cells in Graves' hyperthyroidism and ophthalmopathy. Remarks on this clonotype: Its target is not known.

The CDR3 covers 14 residues. Trimming shortened V by 8 bases and J by 5 bases, and 19 bases separated the two germline ends. Germline V gene data show CDR1 as SNHLY and CDR2 as FYNNEI. Regions amplified from RNA transcripts were the TCR beta CDR3 regions. TCR CDR3 underwent first-round RT-PCR with the HTBI primer set. TCRdb re-called the multiplex PCR reads through MiXCR, storing one row per CDR3 protein. The sample has about 640,000 distinct CDR3 sequences; less than 25% are singletons. Findings and caveats of the study: Most expanded thyroid clonotypes above 0.001 also appeared in blood.

The sample was blood. The receptor was isolated from a man aged 25 to 40 with Graves' ophthalmopathy. The chain links TRBV2 to TRBJ2-7, with D maybe TRBD2 (5 bases). In nucleotides, the CDR3 is TGTGCCAGCGTCCAATCGCGGGTGATCGACGAGCAGTACTTC. Protein product: CASVQSRVIDEQYF.